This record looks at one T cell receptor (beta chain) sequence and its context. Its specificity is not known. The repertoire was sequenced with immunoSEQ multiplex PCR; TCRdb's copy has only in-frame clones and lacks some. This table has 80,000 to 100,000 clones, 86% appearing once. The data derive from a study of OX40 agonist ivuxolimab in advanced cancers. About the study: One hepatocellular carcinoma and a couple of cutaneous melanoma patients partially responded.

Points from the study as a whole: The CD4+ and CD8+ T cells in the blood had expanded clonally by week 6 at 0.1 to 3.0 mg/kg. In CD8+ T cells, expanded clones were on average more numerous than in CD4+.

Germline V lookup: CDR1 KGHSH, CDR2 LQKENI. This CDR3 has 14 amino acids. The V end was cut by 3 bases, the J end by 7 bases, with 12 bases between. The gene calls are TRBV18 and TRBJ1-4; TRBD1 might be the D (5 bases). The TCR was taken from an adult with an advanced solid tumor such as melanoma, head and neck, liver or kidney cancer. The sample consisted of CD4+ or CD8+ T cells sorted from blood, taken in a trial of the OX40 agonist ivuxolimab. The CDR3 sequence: CASSPGVQGEKLFF. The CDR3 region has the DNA TGTGCCAGCTCACCGGGGGTGCAGGGTGAAAAACTGTTTTTT.